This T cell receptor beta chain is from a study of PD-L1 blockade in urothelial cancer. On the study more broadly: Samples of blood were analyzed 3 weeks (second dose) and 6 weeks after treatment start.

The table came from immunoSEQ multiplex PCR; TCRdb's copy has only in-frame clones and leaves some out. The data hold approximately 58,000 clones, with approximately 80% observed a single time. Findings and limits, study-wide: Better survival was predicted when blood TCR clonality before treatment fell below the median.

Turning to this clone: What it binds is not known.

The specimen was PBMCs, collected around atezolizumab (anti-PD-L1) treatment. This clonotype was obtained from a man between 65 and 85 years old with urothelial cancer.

CDR3 amino acids: CASSAGSEHNEQFF. The CDR3 region has the DNA TGTGCCAGCAGCGCGGGTAGCGAACACAATGAGCAGTTCTTC. The chain uses TRBV9 and TRBJ2-1; D is possibly TRBD2 (5 bases). The germline V gene encodes CDR1 SGDLS and CDR2 YYNGEE. Between the trimmed V and J ends, which lost 3 bases and 5 bases, there was a span of 12 bases. The CDR3 runs to 14 residues.